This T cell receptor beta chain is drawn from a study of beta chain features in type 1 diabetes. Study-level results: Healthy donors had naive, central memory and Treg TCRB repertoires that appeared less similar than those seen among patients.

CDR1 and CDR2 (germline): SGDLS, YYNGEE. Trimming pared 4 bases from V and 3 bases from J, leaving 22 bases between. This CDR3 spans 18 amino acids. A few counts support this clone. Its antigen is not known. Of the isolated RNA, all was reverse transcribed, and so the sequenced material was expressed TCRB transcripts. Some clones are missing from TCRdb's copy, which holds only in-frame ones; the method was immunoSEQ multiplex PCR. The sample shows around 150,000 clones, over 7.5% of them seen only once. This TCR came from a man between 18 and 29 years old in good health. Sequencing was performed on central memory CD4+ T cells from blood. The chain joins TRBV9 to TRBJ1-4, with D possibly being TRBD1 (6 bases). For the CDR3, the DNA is TGTGCCAGCAGCAAAGGCCCCGTACAGGGTTGGTCTAATGAAAAACTGTTTTTT. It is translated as CASSKGPVQGWSNEKLFF.